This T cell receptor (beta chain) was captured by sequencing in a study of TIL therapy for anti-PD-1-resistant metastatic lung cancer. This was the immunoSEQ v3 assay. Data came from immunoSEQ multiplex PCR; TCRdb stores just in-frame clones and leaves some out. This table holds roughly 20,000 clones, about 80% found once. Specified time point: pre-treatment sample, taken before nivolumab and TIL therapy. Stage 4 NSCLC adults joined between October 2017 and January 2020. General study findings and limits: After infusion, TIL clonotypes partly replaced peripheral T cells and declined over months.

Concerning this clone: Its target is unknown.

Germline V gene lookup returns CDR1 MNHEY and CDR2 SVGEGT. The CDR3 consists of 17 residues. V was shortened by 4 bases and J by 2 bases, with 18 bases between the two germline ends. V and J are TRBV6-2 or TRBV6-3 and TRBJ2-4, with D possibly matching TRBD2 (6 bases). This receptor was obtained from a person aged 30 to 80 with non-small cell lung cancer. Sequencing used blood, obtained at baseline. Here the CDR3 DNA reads TGTGCCAGCAGTTGGGGAGGTTTCGACGGGACCAAAAACATTCAGTACTTC. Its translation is CASSWGGFDGTKNIQYF.